The sequence of this TCR beta chain was determined in a study of T-cell reconstitution after alpha-beta-depleted transplantation in children. CDR1 SEHNR and CDR2 FQNEAQ come from the germline V gene (reference sequence). Deletions cut 3 bases from V and 0 bases from J, with 8 bases between. The CDR3 extends over 15 amino acids. A library of TCRbeta sequences, prepared with unique molecular identifiers, was generated. TCRdb re-called the PCR reads through MiXCR, storing one row per CDR3 protein. The repertoire holds over 400,000 distinct CDR3 sequences, with approximately 12% as singletons. This chain connects TRBV7-9 to TRBJ2-2; no definite D call. This TCR derives from a human donor who donated a stem cell graft to a child with combined immunodeficiency. The sample here was PBMCs from the stem cell graft donor, taken from the stem cell graft. CDR3 sequence (DNA): TGTGCCAGCAGCTTTATGGACCCGAACACCGGGGAGCTGTTTTTT. This gives the protein CASSFMDPNTGELFF.